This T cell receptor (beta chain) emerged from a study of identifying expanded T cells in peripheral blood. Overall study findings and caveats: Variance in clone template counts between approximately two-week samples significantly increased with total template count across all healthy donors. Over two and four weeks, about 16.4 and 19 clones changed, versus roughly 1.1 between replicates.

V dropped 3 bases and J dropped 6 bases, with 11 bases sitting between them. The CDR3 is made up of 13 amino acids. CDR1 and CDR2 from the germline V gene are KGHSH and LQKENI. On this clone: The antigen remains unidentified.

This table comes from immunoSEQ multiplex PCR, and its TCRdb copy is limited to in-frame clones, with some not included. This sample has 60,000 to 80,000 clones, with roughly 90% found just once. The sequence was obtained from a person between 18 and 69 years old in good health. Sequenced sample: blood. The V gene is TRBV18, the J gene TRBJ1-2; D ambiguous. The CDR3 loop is CASSPEGWHGYTF. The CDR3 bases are TGTGCCAGCTCACCGGAAGGCTGGCATGGCTACACCTTC.